This T cell receptor beta chain derives from a study of T cell changes during pregnancy in multiple sclerosis. TCRdb's copy holds only in-frame clones and misses some; the assay was immunoSEQ multiplex PCR. The sample has more than 10,000 clones, roughly 90% seen once. V was cut by 0 bases and J by 8 bases, with 15 bases left in between. The CDR3 loop spans 15 amino acids. In germline, CDR1 is SGDLS, CDR2 YYNGEE. The TCR sequence derives from a female donor in good health, enrolled as a control in a pregnancy study. The rearrangement uses TRBV9 and TRBJ1-5; TRBD1 might be the D (6 bases). Specimen: CD8+ T cells from peripheral blood mononuclear cells, collected after pregnancy. CDR3 nucleotide sequence: TGTGCCAGCAGCGTAGGGGCAGGGGTGGGGAAGCCCCAGCATTTT. This gives the protein CASSVGAGVGKPQHF.